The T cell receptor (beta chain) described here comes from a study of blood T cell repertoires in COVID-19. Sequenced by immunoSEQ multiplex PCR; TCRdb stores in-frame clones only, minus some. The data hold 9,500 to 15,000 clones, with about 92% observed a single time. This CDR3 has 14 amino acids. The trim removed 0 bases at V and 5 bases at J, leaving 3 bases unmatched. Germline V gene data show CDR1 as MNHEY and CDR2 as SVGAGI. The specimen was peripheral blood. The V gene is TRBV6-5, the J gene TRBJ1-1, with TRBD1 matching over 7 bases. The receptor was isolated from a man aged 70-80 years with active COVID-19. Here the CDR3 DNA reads TGTGCCAGCAGTTACTCCAGGGGGGAAACTGAAGCTTTCTTT. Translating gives CASSYSRGETEAFF.